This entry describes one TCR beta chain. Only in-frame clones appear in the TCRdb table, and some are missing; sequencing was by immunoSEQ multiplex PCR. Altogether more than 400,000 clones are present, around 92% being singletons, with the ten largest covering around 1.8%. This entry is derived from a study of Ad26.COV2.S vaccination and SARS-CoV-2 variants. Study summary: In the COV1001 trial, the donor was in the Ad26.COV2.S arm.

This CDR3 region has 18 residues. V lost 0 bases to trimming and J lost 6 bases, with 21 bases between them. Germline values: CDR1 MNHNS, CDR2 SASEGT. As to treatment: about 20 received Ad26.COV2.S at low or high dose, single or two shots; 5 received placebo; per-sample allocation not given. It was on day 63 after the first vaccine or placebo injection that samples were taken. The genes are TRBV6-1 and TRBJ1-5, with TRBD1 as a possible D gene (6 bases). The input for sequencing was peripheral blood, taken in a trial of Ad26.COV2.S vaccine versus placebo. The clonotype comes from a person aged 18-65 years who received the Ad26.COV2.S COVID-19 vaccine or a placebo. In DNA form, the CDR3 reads TGTGCCAGCAGTGAAGCGGGCCAGGGGTTCGGAGTCTCTCAGCCCCAGCATTTT. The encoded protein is CASSEAGQGFGVSQPQHF.